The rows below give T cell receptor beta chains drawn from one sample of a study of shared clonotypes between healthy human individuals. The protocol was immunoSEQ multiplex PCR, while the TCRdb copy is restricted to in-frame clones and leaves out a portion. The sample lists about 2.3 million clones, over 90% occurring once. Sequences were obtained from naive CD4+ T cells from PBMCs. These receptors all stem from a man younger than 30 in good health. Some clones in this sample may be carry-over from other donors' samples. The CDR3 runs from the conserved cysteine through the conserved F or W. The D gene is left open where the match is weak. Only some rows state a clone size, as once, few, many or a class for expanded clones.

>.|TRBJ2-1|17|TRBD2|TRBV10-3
TGTGCCATCAGAACGTCGACTAGCGGATACTCCTACAATGAGCAGTTCTTC
CAIRTSTSGYSYNEQFF
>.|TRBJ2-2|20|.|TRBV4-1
TGCGCCAGCAGCCAAGACCCAGGTGCGTGGGATAGCGGGAACACCGGGGAGCTGTTTTTT
CASSQDPGAWDSGNTGELFF
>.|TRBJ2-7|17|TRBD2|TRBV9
TGTGCCAGCAGCGTCCAAGCCCAGAGCGGGAGGGGTTACGAGCAGTACTTC
CASSVQAQSGRGYEQYF
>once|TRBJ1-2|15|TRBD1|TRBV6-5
TGTGCCAGCAGGCCTACCGGGACAGGGACGTTTGGCTACACCTTC
CASRPTGTGTFGYTF
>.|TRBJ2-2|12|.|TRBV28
TGTGCCAGCAGTTCGGGGACCGGGGAGCTGTTTTTT
CASSSGTGELFF
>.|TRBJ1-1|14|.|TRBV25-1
TGTGCCAGCAGTCAGGACGGCTTGAACACTGAAGCTTTCTTT
CASSQDGLNTEAFF
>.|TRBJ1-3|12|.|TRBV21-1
TGTGCCAGCAGCAGGGACGGGAACACCATATATTTT
CASSRDGNTIYF
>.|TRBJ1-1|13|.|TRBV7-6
TGTGCCAGCAGCCCCTATAGTGGGACTGAAGCTTTCTTT
CASSPYSGTEAFF
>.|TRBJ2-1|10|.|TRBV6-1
TGTGCCAGCAGATACAATGAGCAGTTCTTC
CASRYNEQFF
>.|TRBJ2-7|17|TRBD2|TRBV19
TGTGCCAGTAGTACGATAGGGACTAGCGGGAGTCGATACGAGCAGTACTTC
CASSTIGTSGSRYEQYF
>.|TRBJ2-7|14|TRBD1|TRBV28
TGTGCCAGCGAATCGGGACAGGTCTCCTACGAGCAGTACTTC
CASESGQVSYEQYF
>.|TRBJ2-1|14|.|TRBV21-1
TGTGCCAGCAGCAGGAAGGTACATTACTATGAGCAGTTCTTC
CASSRKVHYYEQFF
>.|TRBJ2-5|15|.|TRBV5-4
TGTGCCAGCAGCATCGGACAGCTACCTCAAGAGACCCAGTACTTC
CASSIGQLPQETQYF
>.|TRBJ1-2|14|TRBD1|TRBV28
TGTGCCAGTAAGGGACAGATCCTCGGTGGGGGCTACACCTTC
CASKGQILGGGYTF
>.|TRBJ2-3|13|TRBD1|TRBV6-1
TGTGCCAGTCCGGGACAGGGAAGAGATACGCAGTATTTT
CASPGQGRDTQYF
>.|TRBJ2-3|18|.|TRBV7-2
TGTGCCAGCAGCTTACGGCCCCAACAGGCCGTCTCCACAGATACGCAGTATTTT
CASSLRPQQAVSTDTQYF
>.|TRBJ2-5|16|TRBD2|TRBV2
TGTGCCAGCAGTAGGACTAGCGGGCCCCCCGGTGAGACCCAGTACTTC
CASSRTSGPPGETQYF
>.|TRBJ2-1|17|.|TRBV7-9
TGTGCCAGCAGCTTAGCTAGTAGTCGGGTCTCCTACAATGAGCAGTTCTTC
CASSLASSRVSYNEQFF
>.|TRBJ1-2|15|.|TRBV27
TGTGCCAGCAGTTTTCTGGCAGGGGTCGGCTATGGCTACACCTTC
CASSFLAGVGYGYTF
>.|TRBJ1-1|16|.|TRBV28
TGTGCCAGCAGTTTGGCAGGGCCTAGGTTGAACACTGAAGCTTTCTTT
CASSLAGPRLNTEAFF
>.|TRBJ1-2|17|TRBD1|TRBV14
TGTGCCAGGAAAAACTCCGGGACAGGGGGCCTTAACTATGGCTACACCTTC
CARKNSGTGGLNYGYTF
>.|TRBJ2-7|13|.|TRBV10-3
TGTGCCATCAGTGACGGGCACTCCTACGAGCAGTACTTC
CAISDGHSYEQYF
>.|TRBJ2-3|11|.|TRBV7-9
TGTGCCAGCAGCCAGGGGGATACGCAGTATTTT
CASSQGDTQYF
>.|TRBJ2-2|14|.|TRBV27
TGTGCCAGCAGTTTATTTGGTTACACCGGGGAGCTGTTTTTT
CASSLFGYTGELFF
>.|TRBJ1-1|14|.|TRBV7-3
TGTGCCAGCAGCTTAAGCAGGGATAACACTGAAGCTTTCTTT
CASSLSRDNTEAFF
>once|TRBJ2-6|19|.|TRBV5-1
TGCGCCAGCAGCTTACTAGTCCGGGCGGGGAACTCTGGGGCCAACGTCCTGACTTTC
CASSLLVRAGNSGANVLTF
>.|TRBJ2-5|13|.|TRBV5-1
TGCGCCAGCAGCTTGCCAGGGACGGAGACCCAGTACTTC
CASSLPGTETQYF
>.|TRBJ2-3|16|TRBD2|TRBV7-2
TGTGCCAGCAGCTCCCCTAGCGGGAGGCGGACAGATACGCAGTATTTT
CASSSPSGRRTDTQYF
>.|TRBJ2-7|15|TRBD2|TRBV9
TGTGCCAGCAGCGGCGGGACTAGCGGCCCCTACGAGCAGTACTTC
CASSGGTSGPYEQYF
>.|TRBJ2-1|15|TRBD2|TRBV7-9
TGTGCCAGCAGCTTGGGACTAGCGGTATCAAATGAGCAGTTCTTC
CASSLGLAVSNEQFF